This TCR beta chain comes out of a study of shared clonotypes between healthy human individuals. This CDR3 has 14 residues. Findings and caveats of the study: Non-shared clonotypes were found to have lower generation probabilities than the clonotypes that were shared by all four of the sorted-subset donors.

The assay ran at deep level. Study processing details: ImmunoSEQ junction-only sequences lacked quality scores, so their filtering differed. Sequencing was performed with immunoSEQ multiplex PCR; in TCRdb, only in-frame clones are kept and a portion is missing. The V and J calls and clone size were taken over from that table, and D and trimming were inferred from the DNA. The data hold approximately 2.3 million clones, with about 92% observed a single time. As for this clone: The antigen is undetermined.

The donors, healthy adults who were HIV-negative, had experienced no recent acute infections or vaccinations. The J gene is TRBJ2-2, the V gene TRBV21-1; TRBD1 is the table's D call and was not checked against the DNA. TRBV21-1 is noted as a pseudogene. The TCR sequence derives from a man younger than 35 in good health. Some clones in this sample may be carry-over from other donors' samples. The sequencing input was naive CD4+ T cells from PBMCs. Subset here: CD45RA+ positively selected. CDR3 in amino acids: CASKSQGGTGELFF. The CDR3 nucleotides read TGTGCCAGCAAGTCGCAGGGGGGAACCGGGGAGCTGTTTTTT.